This record looks at one T cell receptor beta chain sequence and its context. The antigen remains unidentified. PCR involved 60 Vbeta and 13 Jbeta primers. Profiling relied on immunoSEQ multiplex PCR, and the TCRdb table lists in-frame clones only, not all of them. The data contain roughly 100,000 clones, around four fifths of them singletons. This specimen belongs to a study of cytomegalovirus exposure and HLA in healthy donors. Study background: About 85 million unique TCRs from HLA-typed donors were held in an early release of data. General observations from the study: Later analysis indicated greater clonal expansion among HLA-associated TCR beta chains than among equally common other chains. The CMV antigen specificity of a few CMV-associated chains was confirmed through in vitro analysis.

Unrecorded immune exposures were likely, despite nominal health at sampling. The CDR3 spans 14 residues. V shed 5 bases and J 4 bases; nucleotides not matched to a gene: 5. Germline V gives CDR1 MNHNS, CDR2 SASEGT. The chain is built from TRBV6-1 and TRBJ1-5, with 7 bases aligning to TRBD1. This TCR derives from an older woman in good health and CMV-seronegative. The sample taken for sequencing was PBMCs. DNA of the CDR3: TGTGCCAGCAGTCGCGACAGGGAGAATCAGCCCCAGCATTTT. Its protein product is CASSRDRENQPQHF.